This T cell receptor beta chain is drawn from a study of T cell responses to AZD1222 COVID-19 vaccine. Study-wide results and limits: Breadth and depth of Spike-specific TCRs rose after two AZD1222 doses. Donors were mostly white British, more females; clonal diversity possibly underestimated.

Comments on this clone: Its antigen is not known.

Sequenced by immunoSEQ multiplex PCR; TCRdb stores in-frame clones only, minus some. The sample has more than 110,000 clones, 70% to 90% seen once. Germline trimming cut 5 bases from V and 4 bases from J; bases unmatched to any gene: 4. In germline, CDR1 is SGHNT, CDR2 YENEEA. The CDR3 loop spans 14 amino acids. The clonotype was recovered from an adult in good health. The genes are TRBV11-3 and TRBJ2-2; the match to TRBD1 covers 7 bases. Sequences were derived from peripheral blood, sampled on day 0 of AZD1222 vaccination. The chain's CDR3 is CASSPWDSTGELFF. CDR3 coding DNA: TGTGCCAGCAGCCCCTGGGACAGCACCGGGGAGCTGTTTTTT.